The TCR beta chain under discussion was sequenced for a study of blood T cell repertoires in COVID-19. Data came from immunoSEQ multiplex PCR; TCRdb stores just in-frame clones and leaves some out. The sample holds fewer than 100,000 clones; over 75% are singletons and the top ten take roughly 9.3%. This clone was seen ten or more times. Source material: peripheral blood. The TCR sequence derives from a man in his fifties with COVID-19, enrolled during active disease.

The CDR3 reads CASSLAGSYYEQYF. CDR3 in DNA: TGTGCCAGCAGCTTAGCCGGGAGTTACTACGAGCAGTACTTC. J is TRBJ2-7 and V is TRBV11-2; tentatively, D is TRBD2 (6 bases). The CDR3 extends over 14 amino acids. V was trimmed by 1 base and J by 3 bases, leaving 10 bases between them. Germline CDR1 SGHAT, CDR2 FQNNGV.